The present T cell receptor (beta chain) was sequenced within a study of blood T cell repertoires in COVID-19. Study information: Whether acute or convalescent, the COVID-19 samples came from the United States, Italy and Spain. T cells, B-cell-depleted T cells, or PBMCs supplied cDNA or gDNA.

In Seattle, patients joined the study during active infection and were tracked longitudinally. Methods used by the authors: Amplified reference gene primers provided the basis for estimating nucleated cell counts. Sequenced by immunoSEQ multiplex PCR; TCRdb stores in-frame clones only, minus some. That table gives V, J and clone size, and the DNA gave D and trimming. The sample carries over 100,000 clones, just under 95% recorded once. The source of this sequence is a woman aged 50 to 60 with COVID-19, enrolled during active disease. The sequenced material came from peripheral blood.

The DNA for the CDR3 is TGTGCCTGGAGCTGGGGCCTCGCAGATACGCAGTATTTT. Translating gives CAWSWGLADTQYF. The rearrangement uses TRBV30 and TRBJ2-3, with a tentative D call TRBD1 (5 bases). The CDR3 is made up of 13 amino acids. Germline V lookup: CDR1 GTSNPN, CDR2 SVGIG (reference sequence). V lost 3 bases, J lost 4 bases, and 11 bases lay in between. The variable domain in full, completed from reference TRBV30 and TRBJ2-3, reads SQTIHQWPATLVQPVGSPLSLECTVEGTSNPNLYWYRQAAGRGLQLLFYSVGIGQISSEVPQNLSASRPQDRQFILSSKKLLLSDSGFYLCAWSWGLADTQYFGPGTRLTVL.